The 18 T cell receptor beta chains listed next were all sequenced from one sample in a study of Graves' ophthalmopathy and Graves' hyperthyroidism. Using RNA transcripts, the TCR beta CDR3 regions were amplified. HTBI primers were employed in first-round RT-PCR, then a second-round multiplex PCR followed. TCRdb called the multiplex PCR reads again in MiXCR, with one record for every CDR3 protein. This table holds some 520,000 distinct CDR3 sequences, roughly 14% found once. The sample was blood. These receptors were taken from a woman between 25 and 40 years old with Graves' ophthalmopathy.

This clonotype has at least ten counts. The V gene is TRBV6-2 or TRBV6-3, the J gene TRBJ2-7, with D hard to call. Trimming took 8 bases from V and 3 from J, leaving 8 bases between them. Germline CDR1 MNHEY, CDR2 SVGEGT. This CDR3 is built from 11 residues. CDR3 residues: CASQTGYEQYF. In DNA form, the CDR3 reads TGTGCCAGCCAGACTGGCTACGAGCAGTACTTC.

This clonotype was counted ten times or more. This chain links TRBV5-1 with TRBJ1-1; D unresolved. Germline-derived CDR1 and CDR2 are SGHRS and YFSETQ. V shed 4 bases and J shed 3 bases, with 25 bases lying between them. The CDR3 length is 18 residues. CDR3 region: CASSIAAYREIRDTEAFF. The CDR3, as DNA: TGCGCCAGCAGCATTGCCGCCTATCGTGAGATTCGGGACACTGAAGCTTTCTTT.

This clonotype appeared many times. This chain links TRBV4-1 with TRBJ2-7, with 11 bases that match TRBD1. The CDR3 contains 15 residues. From germline, CDR1 is MGHRA and CDR2 YSYEKL. After removal of 2 bases from V and 6 bases from J, the junction contained 6 bases not matched to a gene. CDR3 residues: CASSQPGQGGFEQYF. CDR3 sequence (DNA): TGCGCCAGCAGCCAACCGGGACAGGGGGGCTTCGAGCAGTACTTC.

Ten or more counts support this clonotype. The chain carries TRBV6-1 and TRBJ1-2; possibly TRBD1 for D (5 bases). The germline V and J ends were trimmed by 3 bases and 6 bases, with 17 bases remaining between them. The CDR3 loop spans 15 amino acids. Germline V lookup: CDR1 MNHNS, CDR2 SASEGT. The CDR3 loop is CASSDGTYGRDGYTF. For the CDR3, the DNA is TGTGCCAGCAGTGATGGGACCTACGGAAGGGATGGCTACACCTTC.

The chain links TRBV11-3 to TRBJ1-2; D is uncertain. CDR1 SGHNT and CDR2 YENEEA come from the germline V gene. The CDR3 runs to 14 residues. Trimming pared 1 base from V and 6 bases from J, leaving 12 bases between. The CDR3 region has the DNA TGTGCCAGCAGCTTAGCAGGCAGTACGGATGGCTACACCTTC. Its translation is CASSLAGSTDGYTF.

In this sample, this clonotype turned up many times. The chain has TRBV29-1 and TRBJ1-2; 9 positions agree with TRBD1. J gave up 3 bases and V 4 bases, and 3 bases lay outside the gene matches. The CDR3 extends over 13 amino acids. CDR1 is SQVTM and CDR2 is ANQGSEA in the germline V gene. CDR3 protein: CSVGGQGHYGYTF. For the CDR3, the DNA is TGCAGCGTTGGGGGACAGGGTCACTATGGCTACACCTTC.

This clonotype was seen at least ten times. The rearrangement links TRBV20-1 to TRBJ2-4; the match to TRBD1 covers 8 bases. The ends lost 8 bases at V and 6 bases at J; junction bases unmatched: 3. The CDR3 runs 11 residues. The germline gives CDR1 DFQATT, CDR2 SNEGSKA (reference sequence). CDR3 nucleotides: TGCAGTATCGACAGGGGAAACATTCAGTACTTC. This translates into CSIDRGNIQYF.

This chain links TRBV19 with TRBJ1-1, with TRBD1 identical over 8 bases. The trim removed 7 bases at V and 1 base at J, leaving 8 bases unmatched. Per germline, CDR1 LNHDA and CDR2 SQIVND (reference sequence). The CDR3 is made up of 15 amino acids. The chain's CDR3 is CASKLPGTGNTEAFF. DNA for the CDR3: TGTGCCAGTAAATTACCGGGGACAGGGAACACTGAAGCTTTCTTT.

In its sample, this clonotype was seen many times. The V gene is TRBV12-3 or TRBV12-4, the J gene TRBJ1-5; D not certain. The CDR3 runs 14 residues. V dropped 2 bases and J dropped 7 bases, with 12 bases sitting between them. The CDR3 reads CASSLHWEKQPQHF. The CDR3 bases are TGTGCCAGCAGTTTACATTGGGAGAAGCAGCCCCAGCATTTT.

This chain joins TRBV4-1 and TRBJ2-7; 9 nucleotides line up with TRBD2. Germline V gene lookup returns CDR1 MGHRA and CDR2 YSYEKL. The J segment lost 6 bases and the V segment lost 4 bases, leaving 16 bases of the junction unmatched. The CDR3 spans 17 residues. CDR3 nucleotides: TGCGCCAGCAGCCTCCGCTCTGGAGTTTCTAGCGGGACCGAGCAGTACTTC. Its protein is CASSLRSGVSSGTEQYF.

The table lists this clonotype with many counts. CDR3 protein: CASKTEYGDSNTGELFF. Written as DNA, the CDR3 is TGTGCCAGCAAAACAGAGTACGGGGACAGTAACACCGGGGAGCTGTTTTTT. The chain uses TRBV9 and TRBJ2-2; 7 positions match TRBD1. The CDR3 totals 17 residues. Trimming cost V 6 bases and J 2 bases; bases outside gene matches: 13. From germline, CDR1 is SGDLS and CDR2 YYNGEE.

The chain couples TRBV5-1 to TRBJ2-7, with 9 positions matching TRBD1. V lost 2 bases and J lost 5; bases outside the gene matches: 14. This CDR3 region has 17 residues. Germline lookup yields CDR1 SGHRS and CDR2 YFSETQ. The CDR3 reads CASSFDPRDREMDEQYF. The CDR3 region has the DNA TGCGCCAGCAGCTTCGACCCCCGGGACAGGGAGATGGACGAGCAGTACTTC.

This clonotype came up many times. The gene calls are TRBV28 and TRBJ2-7, with D unclear. CDR1 and CDR2 from the germline V gene are MDHEN and SYDVKM. The germline V and J ends were trimmed by 6 bases and 5 bases, with 14 bases remaining between them. The CDR3 consists of 13 residues. The CDR3 here is CASSTHSPNEQYF. For the CDR3, the DNA is TGTGCCAGCAGCACTCACTCCCCCAACGAGCAGTACTTC.

V and J are TRBV4-1 and TRBJ1-1; 8 bases align to TRBD1. With 2 bases clipped from V and 4 bases from J, the junction kept 6 bases outside the gene matches. This CDR3 comprises 15 residues. Per the germline V gene, CDR1 is MGHRA and CDR2 is YSYEKL. The CDR3 spells CASSQRAGGITEAFF. CDR3 sequence (DNA): TGCGCCAGCAGCCAAAGGGCAGGGGGCATCACTGAAGCTTTCTTT.

This clonotype was counted a few times. The chain employs TRBV3-1 and TRBJ1-1, with 7 bases lining up with TRBD1. Germline V lookup: CDR1 LGHDT, CDR2 YNNKEL (reference sequence). V was pared by 5 bases and J by 6 bases, with 9 bases of the junction left unmatched. CDR3 length: 14 amino acids. DNA of the CDR3: TGTGCCAGCAGCTTATCGACGCAGGGGGCTGAAGCTTTCTTT. This encodes CASSLSTQGAEAFF.

Only a few counts were recorded for this clonotype. The CDR3 sequence: CAWMGESCYEQYF. CDR3 in DNA: TGTGCCTGGATGGGGGAGAGCTGCTACGAGCAGTACTTC. The V and J genes are TRBV30 and TRBJ2-7; D tentatively reads TRBD1 or TRBD2 (5 bases each). The V end lost 4 bases, the J end lost 3 bases, and 13 bases lay between the germline ends. Per germline, CDR1 GTSNPN and CDR2 SVGIG (reference sequence). The CDR3 has 13 residues.

This clonotype was counted at least ten times. The rearrangement joins TRBV20-1 to TRBJ2-5, with 8 bases lining up with TRBD2. With V trimmed by 1 base and J by 4 bases, 8 bases remained unmatched. Germline lookup yields CDR1 DFQATT and CDR2 SNEGSKA (reference sequence). The CDR3 has 15 amino acids. CDR3 loop: CSARAAAGERETQYF. The CDR3 DNA sequence: TGCAGTGCTAGAGCTGCAGCGGGAGAGAGAGAGACCCAGTACTTC.

Ten or more counts support this clonotype. The J gene is TRBJ1-1, the V gene TRBV20-1; D remains unclear. Germline CDR1 reads DFQATT; CDR2 reads SNEGSKA (reference sequence). Trimming left V 3 bases short and J 10 bases short, with 12 bases between. This CDR3 has 11 amino acids. The CDR3 DNA follows: TGCAGTGCTAGCCCCGCGTTGGGAGCTTTCTTT. It yields the protein CSASPALGAFF.